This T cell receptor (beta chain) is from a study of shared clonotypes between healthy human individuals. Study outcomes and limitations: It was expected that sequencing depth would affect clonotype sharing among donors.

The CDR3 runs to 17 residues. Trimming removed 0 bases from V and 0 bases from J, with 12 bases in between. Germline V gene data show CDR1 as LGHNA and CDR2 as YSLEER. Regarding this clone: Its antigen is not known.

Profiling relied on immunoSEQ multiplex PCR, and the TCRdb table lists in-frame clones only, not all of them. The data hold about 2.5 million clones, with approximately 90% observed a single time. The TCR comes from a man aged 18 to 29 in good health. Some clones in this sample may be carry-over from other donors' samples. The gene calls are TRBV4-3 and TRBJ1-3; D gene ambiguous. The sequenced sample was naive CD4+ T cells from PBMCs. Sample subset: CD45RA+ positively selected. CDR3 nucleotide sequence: TGCGCCAGCAGCCAAGATCGCGGCCGCAGCTCTGGAAACACCATATATTTT. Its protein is CASSQDRGRSSGNTIYF.